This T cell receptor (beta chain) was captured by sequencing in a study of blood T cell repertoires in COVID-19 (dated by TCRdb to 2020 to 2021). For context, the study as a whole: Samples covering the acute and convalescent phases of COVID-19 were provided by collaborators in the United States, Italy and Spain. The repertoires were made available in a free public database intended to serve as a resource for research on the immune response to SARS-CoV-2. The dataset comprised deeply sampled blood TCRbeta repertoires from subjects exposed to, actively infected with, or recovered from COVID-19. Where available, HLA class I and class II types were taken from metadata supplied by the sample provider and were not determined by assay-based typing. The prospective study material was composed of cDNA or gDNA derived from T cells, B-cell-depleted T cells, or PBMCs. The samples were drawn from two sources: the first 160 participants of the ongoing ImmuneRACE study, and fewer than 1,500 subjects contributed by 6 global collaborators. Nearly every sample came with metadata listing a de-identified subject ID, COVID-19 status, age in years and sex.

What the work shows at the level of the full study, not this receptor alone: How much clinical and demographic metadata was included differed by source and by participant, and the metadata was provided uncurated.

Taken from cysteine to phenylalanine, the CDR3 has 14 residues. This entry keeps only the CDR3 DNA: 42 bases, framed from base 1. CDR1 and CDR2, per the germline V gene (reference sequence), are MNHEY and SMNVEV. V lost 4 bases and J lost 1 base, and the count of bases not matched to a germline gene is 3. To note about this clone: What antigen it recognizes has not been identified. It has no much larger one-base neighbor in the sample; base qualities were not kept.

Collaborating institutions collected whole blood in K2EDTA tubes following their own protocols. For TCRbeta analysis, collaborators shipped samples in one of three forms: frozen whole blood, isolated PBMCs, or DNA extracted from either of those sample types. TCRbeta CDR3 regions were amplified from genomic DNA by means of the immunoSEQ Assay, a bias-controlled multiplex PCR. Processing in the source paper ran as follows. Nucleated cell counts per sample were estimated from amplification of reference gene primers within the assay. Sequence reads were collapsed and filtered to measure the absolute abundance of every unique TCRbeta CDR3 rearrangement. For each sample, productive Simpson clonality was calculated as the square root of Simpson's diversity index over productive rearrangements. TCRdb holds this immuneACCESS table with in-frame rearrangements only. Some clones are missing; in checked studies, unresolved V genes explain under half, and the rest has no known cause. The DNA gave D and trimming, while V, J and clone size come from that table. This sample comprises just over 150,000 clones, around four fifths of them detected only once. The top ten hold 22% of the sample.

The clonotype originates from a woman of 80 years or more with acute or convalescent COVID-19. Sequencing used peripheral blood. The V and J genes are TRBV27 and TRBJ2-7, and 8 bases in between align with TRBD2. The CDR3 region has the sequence CASSSRGRSYEQYF. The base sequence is TGTGCCAGCAGTTCTCGCGGGAGGTCCTACGAGCAGTACTTC.